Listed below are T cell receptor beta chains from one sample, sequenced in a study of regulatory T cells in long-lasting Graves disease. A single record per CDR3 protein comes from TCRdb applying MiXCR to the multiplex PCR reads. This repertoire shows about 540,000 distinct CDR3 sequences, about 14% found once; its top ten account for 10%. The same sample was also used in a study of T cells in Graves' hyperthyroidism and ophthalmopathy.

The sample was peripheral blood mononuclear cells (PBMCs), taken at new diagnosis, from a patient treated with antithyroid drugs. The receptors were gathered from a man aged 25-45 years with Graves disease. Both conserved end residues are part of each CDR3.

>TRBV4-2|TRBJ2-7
CASSHTAAPRDDEQYF
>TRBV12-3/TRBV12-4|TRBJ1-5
CASSFSSGTEGPQHF
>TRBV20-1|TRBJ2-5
CSAGGLAGRRGETQYF
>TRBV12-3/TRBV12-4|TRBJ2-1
CASSFPQGLGNEQFF
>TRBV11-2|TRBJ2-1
CASRASGEQFF
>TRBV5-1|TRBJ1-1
CASSLTGVAEAFF
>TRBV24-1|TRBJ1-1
CATSDVTAEAFF
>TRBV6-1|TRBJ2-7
CASNEGGSSYEQYF
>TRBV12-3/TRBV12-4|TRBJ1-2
CASSTKGQGLNYGYTF
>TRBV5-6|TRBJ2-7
CASSLGQGTSEQYF
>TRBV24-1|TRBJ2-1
CATSGLAGRYNEQFF
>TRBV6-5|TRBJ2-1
CASSYVSSYNEQFF
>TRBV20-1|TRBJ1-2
CSATPPAPRYGYTF
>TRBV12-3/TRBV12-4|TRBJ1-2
CASSGQGLAATNYGYTF
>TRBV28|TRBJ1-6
CASSFSGEASPLHF
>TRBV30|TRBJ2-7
CAWQGTGGEQYF
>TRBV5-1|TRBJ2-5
CASSLYSFLETQYF
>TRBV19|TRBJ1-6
CASRGRDNSPLHF